A few counts support the clone carrying this TCR beta chain. Unique molecular identifiers were used in preparing the TCRbeta library. A single record per CDR3 protein comes from TCRdb applying MiXCR to the PCR reads. In the table there are roughly 590,000 distinct CDR3 sequences, about 15% of which are singletons. The CDR3 extends over 15 amino acids. The germline V gene encodes CDR1 SGHAT and CDR2 FQNNGV. V dropped 5 bases and J dropped 6; count of bases not matched to a gene: 7. These data come from a study of T-cell reconstitution after alpha-beta-depleted transplantation in children. This sequence joins TRBV11-2 and TRBJ2-3; 11 bases are shared with TRBD2. Here the sequenced sample was PBMCs from the stem cell graft donor, taken from the stem cell graft. This sequence was found in a human donor who donated a stem cell graft to a child with acute myeloid leukemia. The DNA for the CDR3 is TGTGCCAGCAGCCTCCACCCTAGCGGGGGGGATACGCAGTATTTT. It codes for CASSLHPSGGDTQYF.